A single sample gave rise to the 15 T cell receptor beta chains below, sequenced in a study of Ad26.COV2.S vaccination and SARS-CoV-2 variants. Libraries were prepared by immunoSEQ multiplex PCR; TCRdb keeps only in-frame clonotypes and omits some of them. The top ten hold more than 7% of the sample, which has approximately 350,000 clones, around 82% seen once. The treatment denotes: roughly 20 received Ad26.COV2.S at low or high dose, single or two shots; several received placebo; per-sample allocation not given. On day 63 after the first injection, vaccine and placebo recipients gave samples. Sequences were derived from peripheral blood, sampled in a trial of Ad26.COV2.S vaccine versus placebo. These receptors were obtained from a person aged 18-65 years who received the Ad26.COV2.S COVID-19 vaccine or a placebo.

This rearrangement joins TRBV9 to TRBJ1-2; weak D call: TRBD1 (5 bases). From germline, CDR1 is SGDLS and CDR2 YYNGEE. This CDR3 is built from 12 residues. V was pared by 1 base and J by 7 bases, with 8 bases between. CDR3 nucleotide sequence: TGTGCCAGCAGCGTAATTCAGGGTGGCTACACCTTC. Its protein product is CASSVIQGGYTF.

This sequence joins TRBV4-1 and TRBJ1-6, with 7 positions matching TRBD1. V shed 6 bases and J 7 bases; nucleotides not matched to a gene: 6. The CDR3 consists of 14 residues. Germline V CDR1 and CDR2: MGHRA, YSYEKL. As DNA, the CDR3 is TGCGCCAGCAGAATGAGACAGGGAAATTCACCCCTCCACTTT. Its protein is CASRMRQGNSPLHF.

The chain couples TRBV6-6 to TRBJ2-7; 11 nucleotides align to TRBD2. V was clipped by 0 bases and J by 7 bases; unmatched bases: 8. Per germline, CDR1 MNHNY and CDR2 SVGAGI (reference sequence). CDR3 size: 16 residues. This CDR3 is CASSYSGASGGQEQYF. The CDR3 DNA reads TGTGCCAGCAGTTACTCCGGGGCTAGCGGGGGGCAGGAGCAGTACTTC.

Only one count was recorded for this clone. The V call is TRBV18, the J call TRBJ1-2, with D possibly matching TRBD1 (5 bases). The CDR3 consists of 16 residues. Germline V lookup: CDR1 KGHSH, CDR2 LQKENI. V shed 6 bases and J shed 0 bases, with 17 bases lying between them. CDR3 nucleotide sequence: TGTGCCAGCTCGCCCTGGGACCCCCGGGCTAACTATGGCTACACCTTC. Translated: CASSPWDPRANYGYTF.

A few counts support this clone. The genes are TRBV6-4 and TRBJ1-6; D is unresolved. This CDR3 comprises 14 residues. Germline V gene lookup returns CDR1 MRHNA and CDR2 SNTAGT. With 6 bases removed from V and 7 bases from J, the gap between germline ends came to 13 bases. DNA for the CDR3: TGTGCCAGCAGCTCGGAAGTCGACAATTCACCCCTCCACTTT. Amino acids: CASSSEVDNSPLHF.

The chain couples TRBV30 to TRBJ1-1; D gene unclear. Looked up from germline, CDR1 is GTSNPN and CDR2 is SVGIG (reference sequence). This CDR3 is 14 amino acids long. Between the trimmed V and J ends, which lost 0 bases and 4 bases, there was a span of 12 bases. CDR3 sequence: CAWSVGMGVTEAFF. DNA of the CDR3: TGTGCCTGGAGTGTAGGTATGGGAGTCACTGAAGCTTTCTTT.

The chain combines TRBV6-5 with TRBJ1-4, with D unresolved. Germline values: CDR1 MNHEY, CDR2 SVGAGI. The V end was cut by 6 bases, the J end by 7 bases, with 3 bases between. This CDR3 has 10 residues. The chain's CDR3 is CASSVEKLFF. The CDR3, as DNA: TGTGCCAGCAGCGTTGAAAAACTGTTTTTT.

The CDR3 loop is CASKLGGGYYGYTF. In DNA, the CDR3 is TGTGCCAGCAAACTGGGCGGCGGATACTATGGCTACACCTTC. This chain links TRBV5-6 with TRBJ1-2; no firm D call. The CDR3 spans 14 residues. The germline V and J ends were trimmed by 6 bases and 3 bases, with 15 bases remaining between them. Germline CDR1 and CDR2: SGHDT and YYEEEE.

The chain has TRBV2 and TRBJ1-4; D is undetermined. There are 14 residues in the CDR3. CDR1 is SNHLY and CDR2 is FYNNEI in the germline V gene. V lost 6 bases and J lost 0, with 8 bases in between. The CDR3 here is CASRGGATNEKLFF. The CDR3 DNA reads TGTGCCAGCAGAGGAGGTGCAACTAATGAAAAACTGTTTTTT.

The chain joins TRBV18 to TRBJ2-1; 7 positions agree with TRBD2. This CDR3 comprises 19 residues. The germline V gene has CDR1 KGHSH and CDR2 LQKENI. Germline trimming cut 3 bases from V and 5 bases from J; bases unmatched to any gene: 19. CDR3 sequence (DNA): TGTGCCAGCTCACCGGGGGGGGGTATTAGCCCCTTTCCTAACAATGAGCAGTTCTTC. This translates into CASSPGGGISPFPNNEQFF.

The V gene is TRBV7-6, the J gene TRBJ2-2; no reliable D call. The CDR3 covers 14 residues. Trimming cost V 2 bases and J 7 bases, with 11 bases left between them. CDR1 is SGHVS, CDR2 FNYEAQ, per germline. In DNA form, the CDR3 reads TGTGCCAGCAGCTTACTGCAGCCTCTCGGGGAGCTGTTTTTT. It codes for CASSLLQPLGELFF.

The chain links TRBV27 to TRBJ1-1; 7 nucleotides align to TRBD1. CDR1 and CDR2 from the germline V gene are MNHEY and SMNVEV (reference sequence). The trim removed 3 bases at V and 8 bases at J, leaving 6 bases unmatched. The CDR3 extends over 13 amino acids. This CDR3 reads CASSFGTAAEAFF. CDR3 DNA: TGTGCCAGCAGTTTCGGGACAGCCGCCGAAGCTTTCTTT.

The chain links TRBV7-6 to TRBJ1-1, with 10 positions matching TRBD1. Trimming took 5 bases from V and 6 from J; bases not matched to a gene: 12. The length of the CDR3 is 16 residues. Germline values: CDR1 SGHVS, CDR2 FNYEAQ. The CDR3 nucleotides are TGTGCCAGCAGCCCCGGAGGGTGGGGACAGGGGCCTGAAGCTTTCTTT. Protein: CASSPGGWGQGPEAFF.

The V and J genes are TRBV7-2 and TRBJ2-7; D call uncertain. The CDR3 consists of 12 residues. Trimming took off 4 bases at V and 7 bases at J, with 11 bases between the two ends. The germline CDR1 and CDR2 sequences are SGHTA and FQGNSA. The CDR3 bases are TGTGCCAGCAGCTCCACGCGTATAGAGCAGTACTTC. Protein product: CASSSTRIEQYF.

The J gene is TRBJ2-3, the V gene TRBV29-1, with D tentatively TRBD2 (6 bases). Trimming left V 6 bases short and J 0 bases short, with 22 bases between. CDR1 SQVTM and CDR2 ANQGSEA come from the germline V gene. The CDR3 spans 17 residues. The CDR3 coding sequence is TGCAGCGTGGAGGGTCGTGGGGAGCCTGCTAGCACAGATACGCAGTATTTT. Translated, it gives CSVEGRGEPASTDTQYF.